This TCR beta chain was captured by sequencing in a study of T cell repertoires in cytomegalovirus infection. The overall study: CMV epitopes that were recently identified and HLA-C-restricted were used alongside well-studied HLA-B-restricted ones.

Concerning this clonotype itself: Its antigen is unknown.

TCRdb itself ran the reads through MiXCR, one entry per CDR3 protein. The data contain about 340,000 distinct CDR3 sequences, almost 30% of them singletons. General observations from the study: Ex vivo, HLA-C-restricted CMV-specific TCR beta clonotypes prevailed over the rest of the response. Totalled public TCR beta family frequency picked out people who carried CMV plus the relevant HLA.

Unmatched junction bases numbered 7, after V lost 4 bases and J lost 4 bases. This CDR3 comprises 15 residues. Germline CDR1 LNHDA, CDR2 SQIVND (reference sequence). The clonotype originates from a human donor in good health (CMV status not recorded). Some clones in this sample may be carry-over from other donors' samples. The sequenced sample was cultured PBMCs, obtained from culture after CMV antigen stimulation. This chain joins TRBV19 and TRBJ1-3; 7 positions match TRBD1. CDR3 sequence (DNA): TGTGCCAGTAGTACGACAGGGCGGTCCGGAAACACCATATATTTT. Amino acid sequence: CASSTTGRSGNTIYF.